A single sample is the source of the 15 T cell receptor beta chains below, sequenced in a study of blood T cell repertoires in COVID-19. Clones were sequenced by immunoSEQ multiplex PCR, and TCRdb holds only the in-frame ones, with some missing. The repertoire holds about 200,000 clones, with 84% as singletons. Input material: peripheral blood. The origin of the receptors is a human donor in a cohort sampled during active COVID-19.

The rearrangement links TRBV19 to TRBJ2-2; 10 nucleotides line up with TRBD1. With 7 bases clipped from V and 2 bases from J, the junction kept 7 bases outside the gene matches. Germline CDR1 LNHDA, CDR2 SQIVND (reference sequence). The CDR3 extends over 16 amino acids. CDR3 nucleotides: TGTGCCAGTATGGGGACAGGGGCGACTAACACCGGGGAGCTGTTTTTT. Protein product: CASMGTGATNTGELFF.

In regard to this clone: Its ends do not fully match the called genes, so a read error is possible. The V call is TRBV28, the J call TRBJ2-1; D might be TRBD1 (6 bases). The CDR3 runs 13 residues. From germline, CDR1 is MDHEN and CDR2 SYDVKM. CDR3 sequence: CASSRTAYTEQFF. The CDR3 DNA is TGTGCCAGCAGCCGGACAGCTTACACTGAGCAGTTCTTC.

This clone was seen more than once but under ten times. The chain uses TRBV27 and TRBJ1-1, with TRBD1 matching 8 bases. Germline lookup yields CDR1 MNHEY and CDR2 SMNVEV (reference sequence). The CDR3 is made up of 14 amino acids. V lost 6 bases, J lost 0 bases, and 3 bases stayed unmatched. Written as DNA, the CDR3 is TGTGCCAGCAGAGGGGGACAGGTGAACACTGAAGCTTTCTTT. Its protein product is CASRGGQVNTEAFF.

V gene TRBV27 combines with J gene TRBJ1-5, with no clear D. CDR3 length: 16 residues. Germline V CDR1 and CDR2: MNHEY, SMNVEV (reference sequence). V dropped 5 bases and J dropped 0 bases, with 14 bases sitting between them. The CDR3 region is CASSELGTYSNQPQHF. For the CDR3, the DNA is TGTGCCAGCAGTGAATTGGGCACTTATAGCAATCAGCCCCAGCATTTT.

Only one count was recorded for this clone. This chain links TRBV19 with TRBJ1-5; the D is unclear. V was pared by 1 base and J by 9 bases, with 10 bases between. This CDR3 has 13 residues. In germline, CDR1 is LNHDA, CDR2 SQIVND (reference sequence). The CDR3 loop reads CASSIGEGGPQHF. The CDR3, as DNA: TGTGCCAGTAGTATAGGGGAGGGAGGGCCCCAGCATTTT. Complete variable domain (other parts from reference TRBV19 and TRBJ1-5): DGGITQSPKYLFRKEGQNVTLSCEQNLNHDAMYWYRQDPGQGLRLIYYSQIVNDFQKGDIAEGYSVSREKKESFPLTVTSAQKNPTAFYLCASSIGEGGPQHFGDGTRLSIL.

The chain joins TRBV3-1 (or the pseudogene TRBV3-2) to TRBJ2-7, with D perhaps TRBD1 (6 bases). The CDR3 spans 14 residues. With 4 bases removed from V and 2 bases from J, the gap between germline ends came to 12 bases. Germline V gene sequence: CDR1 LGHDT, CDR2 YNNKEL (reference sequence). Written as DNA, the CDR3 is TGTGCCAGCAGCCCAGGGGTTACCACCTACGAGCAGTACTTC. Translating gives CASSPGVTTYEQYF.

The chain employs TRBV10-1 and TRBJ1-6, with D unresolved. Deletions cut 3 bases from V and 11 bases from J, with 8 bases between. The CDR3 loop spans 12 amino acids. CDR1 is WNHNN, CDR2 SYGVQD, per germline (reference sequence). The CDR3 DNA reads TGCGCCAGCAGTGAATCCGGGACACCCCTCCACTTT. Translated, it gives CASSESGTPLHF.

This chain uses TRBV18 with TRBJ2-3; D uncertain. Germline loops: CDR1 KGHSH, CDR2 LQKENI. V was pared by 2 bases and J by 0 bases, with 9 bases between. CDR3 length equals 15 residues. CDR3 nucleotides: TGTGCCAGCTCACCAATTGCGATGAGCACAGATACGCAGTATTTT. Protein: CASSPIAMSTDTQYF.

CDR3 sequence: CAIAVGQSFQETQYF. The DNA for the CDR3 is TGTGCCATCGCAGTGGGACAGAGTTTCCAAGAGACCCAGTACTTC. The chain has TRBV28 and TRBJ2-5; 7 bases match TRBD1. This CDR3 comprises 15 residues. With V trimmed by 10 bases and J by 1 base, 12 bases remained unmatched. Germline CDR1 is MDHEN and CDR2 is SYDVKM.

The V call is TRBV25-1, the J call TRBJ2-1; 9 bases fit TRBD2. V trimming: 3 bases; J trimming: 12 bases; junction bases outside the gene matches: 12. The CDR3 is 15 residues long. The germline gives CDR1 MGHDK, CDR2 SYGVNS. The CDR3 loop is CASSDNLAGPGGQFF. The CDR3 DNA reads as TGTGCCAGCAGTGATAACCTAGCGGGGCCTGGGGGGCAGTTCTTC.

This clone occurred once. The chain combines TRBV5-5 with TRBJ2-1, with 11 bases fitting TRBD1. V was clipped by 5 bases and J by 4 bases; unmatched bases: 8. CDR3 length: 16 amino acids. Germline V CDR1 and CDR2: SGHKS, YYEKEE (reference sequence). The CDR3 reads CASSPLDRGRYNEQFF. The CDR3 bases are TGTGCCAGCAGTCCTTTGGACAGGGGGCGATACAATGAGCAGTTCTTC.

The V call is TRBV28, the J call TRBJ1-2; 10 bases are shared with TRBD1. The length of the CDR3 is 16 residues. Germline CDR1 is MDHEN and CDR2 is SYDVKM. V lost 2 bases to trimming and J lost 3 bases; unmatched junction nucleotides: 6. The CDR3 region has the DNA TGTGCCAGCAGTTTAGACGATGGGACAGGGGACTATGGCTACACCTTC. Residues: CASSLDDGTGDYGYTF.

The V call is TRBV5-1, the J call TRBJ1-5, with a weak D call TRBD1 (5 bases). Germline loops: CDR1 SGHRS, CDR2 YFSETQ. Between the trimmed V and J ends, which lost 5 bases and 5 bases, there was a span of 14 bases. This CDR3 region has 14 residues. DNA for the CDR3: TGCGCCAGCAGACGGGGGGTGACAGATCAGCCCCAGCATTTT. Its protein is CASRRGVTDQPQHF.

The rearrangement joins TRBV6-5 to TRBJ1-1; D gene uncertain. V was clipped by 6 bases and J by 7 bases, with 15 bases between them. The CDR3 has 13 residues. Germline V gene sequence: CDR1 MNHEY, CDR2 SVGAGI. The DNA of the CDR3 is TGTGCCAGCAGCCTGTGGGAGGGTTTTGAAGCTTTCTTT. Protein sequence: CASSLWEGFEAFF.

This clone was counted between two and nine times. The chain couples TRBV27 to TRBJ2-7; TRBD2 aligns across 8 bases. Trimming took 6 bases from V and 5 from J; bases not matched to a gene: 12. CDR1 MNHEY and CDR2 SMNVEV come from the germline V gene (reference sequence). The CDR3 has 15 residues. For the CDR3, the DNA is TGTGCCAGCAGCCCCTCGGGAGGGGAGGGCGACGAGCAGTACTTC. Translating gives CASSPSGGEGDEQYF.